A selection of T cell receptor beta chains follows, all from one sample in a study of post-analysis software for immune sequencing data. TCRdb fed the PCR reads into MiXCR, producing one record per CDR3 protein. The data show 650,000 to 900,000 distinct CDR3 sequences, 35% to 55% seen once. Sequencing was carried out using blood. The source of these receptors is a girl aged 10 to 17 with multiple sclerosis. Each CDR3 is given without its conserved first and last residue. Each record gives: clone size, V gene, J gene, CDR3 protein. The size field is filled for only some rows; it gives once, few, many or a size class.

NA,TRBV2,TRBJ2-3,ASSTRLVPTDTQY
few,TRBV20-1,TRBJ2-7,SARLTGLYEQY
once,TRBV21-1,TRBJ1-4,ASSVPRRDEKLF
NA,TRBV2,TRBJ2-1,ASVPGLANNEQF
few,TRBV6-6,TRBJ1-5,ASSTTGNQPQH
NA,TRBV28,TRBJ2-7,ASSSTSGRHEQY
NA,TRBV6-1,NA,ASSEDGRSLQETQY
NA,TRBV27,TRBJ2-1,ASRLVAGGYNEQF
NA,TRBV29-1,NA,SVWWRGTETQY
NA,TRBV6-5,TRBJ1-2,ASSYRPEGVGYGYT
NA,TRBV7-9,TRBJ2-7,ASTLGGQGYEQY
few,TRBV20-1,TRBJ2-5,SARDGGSIEETQY
NA,TRBV11-3,TRBJ2-7,ASSFGTISYEQY
NA,TRBV7-2,TRBJ2-7,ASSFGGAHEQY
few,TRBV20-1,TRBJ2-3,SALPWEGLTDTQY
NA,TRBV12-3/TRBV12-4,TRBJ2-7,ASSSRLAGGLYEQY
few,TRBV7-2,TRBJ1-5,ASSFTWTGNQPQH
NA,TRBV20-1,TRBJ1-1,SAPQGASAF
few,TRBV29-1,TRBJ2-1,SVEEGYLSYNEQF
many,TRBV20-1,TRBJ2-1,SARELSSKAYNEQF
NA,TRBV27,TRBJ1-1,ASMGLTNTEAF
few,TRBV20-1,TRBJ2-1,SAAGTSDDEQF
NA,TRBV4-1,TRBJ1-6,ASSQDRTGRDSPLH
NA,TRBV5-1,TRBJ2-1,ASSNSTGIYNERF
NA,TRBV28,TRBJ1-2,ASGEGEDYGYT
NA,TRBV29-1,TRBJ1-2,SVESRDYGYT
few,TRBV7-8,TRBJ2-7,ASSLRGTGFYEQY
few,TRBV27,TRBJ2-4,ASSQGAMAKNIQY
NA,TRBV4-3,TRBJ2-1,ASSQEPPRGPPVYNEQF
few,TRBV9,TRBJ2-5,ASSVATAGGTQETQY
NA,TRBV29-1,TRBJ1-1,SVEGPGTEAF
NA,TRBV20-1,TRBJ2-3,SAYRAGLLSDTQY
NA,TRBV7-2,TRBJ1-5,ASSPALTRYSNQPQH
NA,TRBV28,TRBJ2-1,ASSYALDNEQF
NA,TRBV12-3/TRBV12-4,TRBJ2-1,ASSYRDAYGGNEQF
NA,TRBV12-3/TRBV12-4,TRBJ2-5,ASSLARQFLQETQY
NA,TRBV27,TRBJ1-2,ASSPPPGQGALGGYT
NA,TRBV6-6,TRBJ2-7,ASSYAGPGGRHYEQY
NA,TRBV29-1,TRBJ2-5,SVEGGLAGGSSNREQY
few,TRBV20-1,TRBJ2-3,SARPAVDPYTQY
NA,TRBV24-1,TRBJ1-4,ATSEAPAPDRGPRKLF
NA,TRBV20-1,TRBJ2-3,SARDWGVVSTDTQY
NA,TRBV4-3,TRBJ2-7,ASSQDAGRMDEQY
many,TRBV5-5,TRBJ2-6,ASSLASTSGTSLRSGANVLT
NA,TRBV20-1,TRBJ1-2,SARESGSYGYT
NA,TRBV6-2/TRBV6-3,TRBJ2-1,ASSYGTYPYNEQF
few,TRBV12-3/TRBV12-4,TRBJ1-4,ASSLQQQSHEKLF
NA,TRBV29-1,TRBJ2-1,SVARRLAVNEQF
NA,TRBV11-2,TRBJ2-5,ASSLDPQLGTQY
NA,TRBV5-1,TRBJ2-7,ASSKGLAGDPSYEQY
NA,TRBV12-3/TRBV12-4,TRBJ2-6,ASSLVQGANVLT